These 18 T cell receptor beta chains originate from one sample sequenced in a study of T cells after yellow fever vaccination. TCRdb re-called the 5' RACE reads through MiXCR, storing one row per CDR3 protein. Of 450,000 to 600,000 distinct CDR3 sequences listed, roughly 17% are singletons. The material was PBMCs, obtained around 5 days after the first yellow fever vaccination. Receptor source: a young man who received the YFV17D yellow fever vaccine.

This clonotype was detected a few times. The chain couples TRBV15 to TRBJ1-2; D remains unclear. V gave up 0 bases and J gave up 8 bases, with 7 bases separating them. CDR3 length: 12 amino acids. Germline loops: CDR1 LNHNV, CDR2 YYDKDF (reference sequence). Here the CDR3 reads CATSRDSGGYTF. The CDR3 DNA reads as TGTGCCACCAGCAGAGATTCCGGGGGCTACACCTTC.

The DNA of the CDR3 is TGTGCCAGCTCACCTAGACAGGAAATGAACACTGAAGCTTTCTTT. Protein sequence: CASSPRQEMNTEAFF. The rearrangement links TRBV18 to TRBJ1-1, with D perhaps matching TRBD1 (6 bases). CDR3 length: 15 amino acids. Per germline, CDR1 KGHSH and CDR2 LQKENI. The V end lost 3 bases, the J end lost 0 bases, and 11 bases lay between the germline ends.

The chain combines TRBV12-3 or TRBV12-4 with TRBJ2-6; TRBD1 agrees at 10 bases. V shed 10 bases and J 4 bases; nucleotides not matched to a gene: 4. This CDR3 has 14 amino acids. The CDR3 sequence: CAIGTGAGANVLTF. The CDR3 DNA follows: TGTGCCATCGGGACAGGGGCCGGGGCCAACGTCCTGACTTTC.

This clonotype was seen repeatedly, ten times or more. The genes are TRBV7-7 and TRBJ2-2, with 8 bases fitting TRBD2. There are 14 residues in the CDR3. Germline V CDR1 and CDR2: SSHAT, FNYEAQ (reference sequence). V shed 5 bases, J shed 6 bases, and the junction held 5 bases outside the gene matches. The CDR3: CASSPAGVAGELFF. The CDR3 DNA is TGTGCCAGCAGCCCAGCGGGGGTAGCCGGGGAGCTGTTTTTT.

This clonotype showed up just a few times. The chain carries TRBV5-6 and TRBJ1-1; unclear D gene. Germline V gene lookup returns CDR1 SGHDT and CDR2 YYEEEE. The CDR3 contains 14 residues. V lost 4 bases and J lost 4, with 14 bases in between. The DNA for the CDR3 is TGTGCCAGCAGCCGTGACGGGAGGACCACTGAAGCTTTCTTT. It codes for CASSRDGRTTEAFF.

The chain uses TRBV7-2 and TRBJ2-2; D is unresolved. V was shortened by 6 bases and J by 7 bases, with 15 bases between the two germline ends. The CDR3 loop spans 14 amino acids. The germline V gene has CDR1 SGHTA and CDR2 FQGNSA. The CDR3 spells CASRPTLGGGELFF. Written as DNA, the CDR3 is TGTGCCAGCAGACCGACCCTGGGTGGCGGGGAGCTGTTTTTT. Based on the CDR3 plus reference TRBV7-2 and TRBJ2-2, the full variable domain is GAGVSQSPSNKVTEKGKDVELRCDPISGHTALYWYRQSLGQGLEFLIYFQGNSAPDKSGLPSDRFSAERTGGSVSTLTIQRTQQEDSAVYLCASRPTLGGGELFFGEGSRLTVL.

This clonotype has more than one count but fewer than ten. The CDR3 loop is CSARGSGGRSTDTQYF. Written as DNA, the CDR3 is TGCAGTGCTAGAGGGAGCGGGGGCCGTAGCACAGATACGCAGTATTTT. This chain uses TRBV20-1 with TRBJ2-3, with TRBD2 matching over 8 bases. Looked up from germline, CDR1 is DFQATT and CDR2 is SNEGSKA (reference sequence). The CDR3 is made up of 16 amino acids. V lost 1 base, J lost 0 bases, and 6 bases stayed unmatched.

The chain links TRBV5-1 to TRBJ2-5; 7 bases are a match to TRBD1. The junction had 6 bases not matched to a gene; V was cut back by 3 bases and J by 4 bases. The CDR3 covers 14 residues. Germline loops: CDR1 SGHRS, CDR2 YFSETQ. CDR3 sequence reads: CASSSGGVRETQYF. The CDR3 DNA reads as TGCGCCAGCAGCTCAGGGGGAGTAAGAGAGACCCAGTACTTC.

V gene TRBV6-5 combines with J gene TRBJ1-1, with 8 bases lining up with TRBD1. The CDR3 has 16 residues. V dropped 6 bases and J dropped 2; count of bases not matched to a gene: 11. CDR1 and CDR2 from the germline V gene are MNHEY and SVGAGI. The CDR3 DNA sequence: TGTGCCAGCAGCCTTGCAGGGGGCGCGTTAAACACTGAAGCTTTCTTT. Translation gives CASSLAGGALNTEAFF.

DNA of the CDR3: TGTGCCAGTAACGGGGACAGGGGGTACAATGAGCAGTTCTTC. This translates into CASNGDRGYNEQFF. This sequence joins TRBV19 and TRBJ2-1; 11 positions agree with TRBD1. The CDR3 spans 14 residues. The ends lost 7 bases at V and 4 bases at J; junction bases unmatched: 3. Germline-derived CDR1 and CDR2 are LNHDA and SQIVND (reference sequence).

A few counts support this clonotype. This sequence joins TRBV19 and TRBJ2-1, with D unclear. This CDR3 has 11 residues. The ends were cut back, 7 bases at V and 3 bases at J, with 4 bases in the middle. Germline loops: CDR1 LNHDA, CDR2 SQIVND (reference sequence). The CDR3 is CASIVYNEQFF. For the CDR3, the DNA is TGTGCCAGTATAGTCTACAATGAGCAGTTCTTC.

This clonotype turned up a few times. The chain recombines TRBV10-3 with TRBJ1-5; weak D call: TRBD1 (5 bases). This CDR3 has 16 residues. Germline V CDR1 and CDR2: ENHRY, SYGVKD. V was trimmed by 0 bases and J by 4 bases, leaving 13 bases between them. The CDR3 nucleotides are TGTGCCATCAGTGAGTCCCCCCTACAGGTTAATCAGCCCCAGCATTTT. Encoded protein: CAISESPLQVNQPQHF.

This clonotype was detected a few times. The rearrangement uses TRBV3-1 and TRBJ2-5; D gene uncertain. The CDR3 is 14 amino acids. The V end lost 5 bases, the J end lost 2 bases, and 12 bases lay between the germline ends. The V gene's germline CDR1 is LGHDT and CDR2 YNNKEL (reference sequence). The CDR3 DNA is TGTGCCAGCAGCATACGACAAATACAAGAGACCCAGTACTTC. Translating gives CASSIRQIQETQYF.

This clonotype was counted a few times. This chain links TRBV29-1 with TRBJ2-1, with 12 positions matching TRBD2. The germline gives CDR1 SQVTM, CDR2 ANQGSEA. The CDR3 is 18 residues long. The junction had 9 bases not matched to a gene; V was cut back by 3 bases and J by 0 bases. The CDR3 region is CSVEGLAGGQSSYNEQFF. The CDR3 nucleotides read TGCAGCGTTGAGGGGCTAGCGGGGGGGCAAAGCTCCTACAATGAGCAGTTCTTC.

This rearrangement joins TRBV4-1 to TRBJ2-1, with 14 bases matching TRBD2. This CDR3 has 17 residues. V was clipped by 3 bases and J by 10 bases; unmatched bases: 11. Germline V gene sequence: CDR1 MGHRA, CDR2 YSYEKL. CDR3 protein: CASSQRPTSGGAWEQFF. The CDR3 DNA follows: TGCGCCAGCAGCCAGCGCCCGACTAGCGGGGGGGCTTGGGAGCAGTTCTTC.

This clonotype was observed a few times. V and J are TRBV20-1 and TRBJ2-3, with TRBD1 matching over 8 bases. Germline CDR1 DFQATT, CDR2 SNEGSKA (reference sequence). The CDR3 spans 13 residues. V lost 3 bases and J lost 4; bases outside the gene matches: 3. DNA for the CDR3: TGCAGTGCTAGCACAGGGGGACCAGATACGCAGTATTTT. Translating it yields CSASTGGPDTQYF.

This clonotype has more than one count but fewer than ten. J is TRBJ1-4 and V is TRBV25-1; tentatively, D is TRBD1 (6 bases). CDR1 is MGHDK, CDR2 SYGVNS, per germline. The CDR3 contains 15 residues. The V gene lost 4 bases and the J gene lost 8 bases, with 17 bases spanning the gap. This chain's CDR3 is CASSAGWTDDEKLFF. CDR3 DNA: TGTGCCAGCAGTGCGGGTTGGACAGACGACGAAAAACTGTTTTTT.

V is TRBV11-3 and J is TRBJ2-2; maybe TRBD2 (6 bases). The CDR3 has 15 amino acids. V was cut by 8 bases and J by 2 bases, with 15 bases left in between. CDR1 and CDR2 from the germline V gene are SGHNT and YENEEA. This CDR3 reads CASGGGRGNTGELFF. CDR3 in DNA: TGTGCCAGCGGCGGAGGGAGAGGAAACACCGGGGAGCTGTTTTTT.